What follows are 19 T cell receptor beta chains derived from one specimen sequenced in a study of T cell responses to AZD1222 COVID-19 vaccine (dated by TCRdb to 2020 to 2023). The method behind the library was the immunoSEQ multiplex PCR assay. TCRdb re-hosts the immuneACCESS table, in-frame sequences only. Its copies lack some clones; in the studies checked, an unresolved V gene accounts for under half of them, and the cause for the rest is not known. For this sample the table gives some 170,000 clones, of which approximately 94% were detected only once. The ten most abundant clones make up 2.6% of the sample. The time point label of this sample denotes: baseline before first vaccination. The source material was peripheral blood, sampled on day 0 of AZD1222 vaccination. These receptors came from an adult in good health.

V and J are TRBV28 and TRBJ1-2, with 9 bases that match TRBD1. After removal of 6 bases from V and 4 bases from J, the junction contained 12 bases not matched to a gene. Germline loops: CDR1 MDHEN, CDR2 SYDVKM. The CDR3 spans 16 residues. This chain's CDR3 is CASRRSRGQGLYGYTF. CDR3 DNA: TGTGCCAGCAGGCGCTCCCGCGGACAGGGGCTCTATGGCTACACCTTC.

This clone has just one count. This chain connects TRBV3-1 (or the pseudogene TRBV3-2) to TRBJ1-2; D not resolved. V dropped 0 bases and J dropped 7 bases, with 15 bases sitting between them. Germline V CDR1 and CDR2: LGHDT, YNNKEL (reference sequence). The CDR3 runs 15 residues. CDR3 nucleotides: TGTGCCAGCAGCCAAGAGACGAGACCCTGGGGTGGCTACACCTTC. The encoded protein is CASSQETRPWGGYTF.

The chain is built from TRBV29-1 and TRBJ1-2; TRBD1 is a possible D gene (6 bases). Trimming took off 6 bases at V and 4 bases at J, with 15 bases between the two ends. The length of the CDR3 is 13 residues. Per germline, CDR1 SQVTM and CDR2 ANQGSEA. CDR3 amino acids: CSVGGGQGYGYTF. Written as DNA, the CDR3 is TGCAGCGTAGGGGGGGGGCAGGGCTATGGCTACACCTTC.

The rearrangement links TRBV5-1 to TRBJ1-5; TRBD1 is a possible D gene (6 bases). The V end was cut by 4 bases, the J end by 3 bases, with 11 bases between. This CDR3 spans 14 amino acids. Germline V CDR1 and CDR2: SGHRS, YFSETQ. The CDR3 DNA is TGCGCCAGCAGCGAGGGGACAAACAATCAGCCCCAGCATTTT. This translates into CASSEGTNNQPQHF.

V gene TRBV10-1 combines with J gene TRBJ2-2; D gene ambiguous. V lost 6 bases, J lost 0 bases, and 14 bases lay in between. This CDR3 spans 16 amino acids. Per the germline V gene, CDR1 is WNHNN and CDR2 is SYGVQD (reference sequence). CDR3 sequence: CASSQIRAPNTGELFF. The CDR3 region has the DNA TGCGCCAGCAGCCAAATAAGAGCTCCGAACACCGGGGAGCTGTTTTTT.

This clone has just a few counts. CDR3 residues: CATSSNRLMNTEAFF. The CDR3 DNA reads TGTGCCACCAGCAGCAACAGGTTAATGAACACTGAAGCTTTCTTT. The V call is TRBV15, the J call TRBJ1-1, with a weak D call TRBD1 (5 bases). Germline V gives CDR1 LNHNV, CDR2 YYDKDF (reference sequence). Trimming left V 3 bases short and J 0 bases short, with 11 bases between. The CDR3 consists of 15 residues.

The chain recombines TRBV5-4 with TRBJ2-6; D not certain. The germline V gene encodes CDR1 SGHNT and CDR2 YYREEE (reference sequence). The CDR3 consists of 15 residues. V lost 0 bases and J 2 bases, leaving 6 bases between the germline ends. The CDR3 spells CASSLGQPGANVLTF. The CDR3 DNA follows: TGTGCCAGCAGCTTGGGGCAGCCTGGGGCCAACGTCCTGACTTTC.

This rearrangement joins TRBV7-9 to TRBJ2-2; 7 bases line up with TRBD2. Germline values: CDR1 SEHNR, CDR2 FQNEAQ (reference sequence). V shed 3 bases and J 4 bases; nucleotides not matched to a gene: 5. The CDR3 length is 15 residues. Here the CDR3 DNA reads TGTGCCAGCAGCTTGAGTAGCGGGCCCACCGGGGAGCTGTTTTTT. Residues: CASSLSSGPTGELFF.

This chain uses TRBV19 with TRBJ1-5, with 7 nucleotides matching TRBD1. The germline V gene has CDR1 LNHDA and CDR2 SQIVND (reference sequence). The V segment lost 2 bases and the J segment 2 bases; nucleotides outside the gene matches: 3. There are 15 residues in the CDR3. The DNA for the CDR3 is TGTGCCAGTAGTATAAGAACAGGGGGCAATCAGCCCCAGCATTTT. Its protein product is CASSIRTGGNQPQHF.

This rearrangement joins TRBV30 to TRBJ1-6, with TRBD1 identical over 8 bases. The CDR3 spans 14 residues. Germline CDR1 reads GTSNPN; CDR2 reads SVGIG (reference sequence). J was trimmed by 6 bases and V by 8 bases; bases with no gene match: 9. Here the CDR3 reads CARSWTGSNSPLHF. The CDR3 DNA is TGTGCCCGATCATGGACAGGGTCTAATTCACCCCTCCACTTT. The entire variable domain, with the rest obtained from reference TRBV30 and TRBJ1-6, is as follows: SQTIHQWPATLVQPVGSPLSLECTVEGTSNPNLYWYRQAAGRGLQLLFYSVGIGQISSEVPQNLSASRPQDRQFILSSKKLLLSDSGFYLCARSWTGSNSPLHFGNGTRLTVT.

In this sample, this clone turned up once. V usage is TRBV6-5 and J usage is TRBJ1-4; 9 bases line up with TRBD1. The CDR3 runs 14 residues. V was pared by 6 bases and J by 3 bases, with 2 bases of the junction left unmatched. CDR1 is MNHEY and CDR2 is SVGAGI in the germline V gene. The CDR3 reads CASRGTGSNEKLFF. Written as DNA, the CDR3 is TGTGCCAGCAGGGGGACAGGGTCTAATGAAAAACTGTTTTTT.

V usage is TRBV12-3 or TRBV12-4 and J usage is TRBJ1-1; 7 nucleotides match TRBD1. V trimming: 7 bases; J trimming: 3 bases; junction bases outside the gene matches: 5. The CDR3 runs 13 residues. The CDR3 loop is CASTTGPYTEAFF. The CDR3 region has the DNA TGTGCCAGCACGACAGGGCCCTACACTGAAGCTTTCTTT.

CDR3 amino acids: CASSETGQAGNTIYF. Written as DNA, the CDR3 is TGTGCCAGCAGTGAAACTGGACAGGCTGGAAACACCATATATTTT. V gene TRBV25-1 combines with J gene TRBJ1-3; 7 nucleotides match TRBD1. With 2 bases clipped from V and 2 bases from J, the junction kept 3 bases outside the gene matches. The CDR3 runs 15 residues. Looked up from germline, CDR1 is MGHDK and CDR2 is SYGVNS.

The J gene is TRBJ1-5, the V gene TRBV6-5, with D perhaps TRBD1 (5 bases). The CDR3 has 12 amino acids. Germline CDR1 and CDR2: MNHEY and SVGAGI. Trimming cost V 11 bases and J 4 bases, with 12 bases left between them. This CDR3 is CAGNSGNQPQHF. The DNA of the CDR3 is TGTGCCGGGAACTCAGGGAATCAGCCCCAGCATTTT.

This chain connects TRBV27 to TRBJ2-7; the match to TRBD2 covers 8 bases. CDR1 is MNHEY, CDR2 SMNVEV, per germline (reference sequence). The CDR3 contains 14 residues. The ends lost 5 bases at V and 3 bases at J; junction bases unmatched: 6. The DNA of the CDR3 is TGTGCCAGCAGTGAACTAGCGGAGAACTACGAGCAGTACTTC. Protein sequence: CASSELAENYEQYF.

This chain joins TRBV5-1 and TRBJ1-2, with a weak D call TRBD1 (5 bases). Germline-derived CDR1 and CDR2 are SGHRS and YFSETQ. The ends were cut back, 4 bases at V and 4 bases at J, with 11 bases in the middle. The CDR3 has 13 amino acids. The DNA for the CDR3 is TGCGCCAGCAGCCAGGGACTGCGCTATGGCTACACCTTC. The encoded protein is CASSQGLRYGYTF. The complete variable domain, with remaining parts taken from reference TRBV5-1 and TRBJ1-2, reads KAGVTQTPRYLIKTRGQQVTLSCSPISGHRSVSWYQQTPGQGLQFLFEYFSETQRNKGNFPGRFSGRQFSNSRSEMNVSTLELGDSALYLCASSQGLRYGYTFGSGTRLTVV.

The rearrangement joins TRBV7-4 to TRBJ1-1; 12 positions agree with TRBD1. CDR3 length: 17 residues. J was trimmed by 5 bases and V by 4 bases; bases with no gene match: 11. Germline CDR1 SGHVT, CDR2 SQSDAQ. In DNA, the CDR3 is TGTGCCAGCAGCTCCCGAGGGACAGGGGGCGTGAGGACTGAAGCTTTCTTT. Translating gives CASSSRGTGGVRTEAFF.

The chain recombines TRBV5-1 with TRBJ2-1; 7 positions match TRBD2. J gave up 5 bases and V 4 bases, and 12 bases lay outside the gene matches. CDR1 and CDR2 from the germline V gene are SGHRS and YFSETQ. The CDR3 is made up of 16 amino acids. For the CDR3, the DNA is TGCGCCAGCAGCCTAGCTAGCGGCCTAGGAAACAATGAGCAGTTCTTC. This encodes CASSLASGLGNNEQFF.

V is TRBV5-4 and J is TRBJ2-1; 10 nucleotides align to TRBD1. V was pared by 5 bases and J by 5 bases, with 10 bases of the junction left unmatched. The CDR3 covers 16 residues. CDR1 SGHNT and CDR2 YYREEE come from the germline V gene (reference sequence). This chain's CDR3 is CASSLITGQGNNEQFF. CDR3 nucleotides: TGTGCCAGCAGTTTGATTACGGGACAGGGGAACAATGAGCAGTTCTTC.